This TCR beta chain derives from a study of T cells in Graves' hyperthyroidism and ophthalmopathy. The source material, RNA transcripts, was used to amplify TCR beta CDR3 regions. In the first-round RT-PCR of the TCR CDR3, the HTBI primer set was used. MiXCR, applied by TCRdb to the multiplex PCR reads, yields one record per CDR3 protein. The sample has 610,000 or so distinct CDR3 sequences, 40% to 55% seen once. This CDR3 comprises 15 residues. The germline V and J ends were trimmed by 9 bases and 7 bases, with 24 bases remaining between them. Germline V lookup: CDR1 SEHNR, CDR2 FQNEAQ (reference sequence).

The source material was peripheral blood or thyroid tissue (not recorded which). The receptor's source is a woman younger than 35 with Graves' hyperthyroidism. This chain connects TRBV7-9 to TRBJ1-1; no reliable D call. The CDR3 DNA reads TGTGCCAGTAGTATACTCGGGGAAGCCTACAATGAAGCTTTCTTT. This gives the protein CASSILGEAYNEAFF.